Listed below are T cell receptor beta chains from one sample, sequenced in a study of molecular identifiers for immune sequencing clone quantification. TCRdb recomputed calls from the PCR reads with MiXCR, one row per CDR3 protein. This repertoire shows tens of thousands of distinct CDR3 sequences, under 20% found once; its top ten account for about 1.5%. Sequenced: naive CD8+ T cells from blood, with Jurkat cell RNA spiked in. These receptors were obtained from a human donor in good health. Some libraries in this study had Jurkat cell RNA spiked in. The CDR3 runs from the conserved cysteine through the conserved F or W. The D gene is left open where the match is weak. Clone size is not always given. Where it is, it says once, few, many or a class for expanded clones.

many,-,TRBJ2-7,TRBV28,13,TGTGCCAGCAGTTTCGAGCCCATATACGAGCAGTACTTC,CASSFEPIYEQYF
few,TRBD2,TRBJ2-3,TRBV7-9,20,TGTGCCAGCAGCTTCGATATAGGGACTAGCGGGACTCTCCCCCTCCATACGCAGTATTTT,CASSFDIGTSGTLPLHTQYF
many,-,TRBJ2-3,TRBV20-1,17,TGCAGTGGAAGAGGCAGGGGGGCTGTTTGGGGCACAGATACGCAGTATTTT,CSGRGRGAVWGTDTQYF
-,TRBD2,TRBJ2-7,TRBV10-2,16,TGCGCCAGCAGTGGGGTGGCGGGAGGGAGATCCTACGAGCAGTACTTC,CASSGVAGGRSYEQYF
-,-,TRBJ1-1,TRBV30,14,TGTGCCTGGAGGACCGGACGCGGGAACACTGAAGCTTTCTTT,CAWRTGRGNTEAFF
-,-,TRBJ2-7,TRBV19,13,TGTGCCAGTAGTATTGGGCTAGTCTACGAGCAGTACTTC,CASSIGLVYEQYF
-,-,TRBJ2-5,TRBV27,14,TGTGCCAGCAGTTTATACGGGAGTGGGGAGACCCAGTACTTC,CASSLYGSGETQYF
many,TRBD1,TRBJ1-5,TRBV7-9,16,TGTGCCAGCAGCCAAGGACAGGGGGATAGCAATCAGCCCCAGCATTTT,CASSQGQGDSNQPQHF
many,TRBD2,TRBJ2-7,TRBV29-1,15,TGCAGCGTTGAAGACAGACTAGCGGGAGCGTACGAGCAGTACTTC,CSVEDRLAGAYEQYF
-,-,TRBJ1-3,TRBV2,13,TGTGCCATGGTGTTGATCTCTGGAAACACCATATATTTT,CAMVLISGNTIYF
many,-,TRBJ2-1,TRBV7-8,17,TGTGCCAGCAGCCCGTACGGAGTCCCGTCGTCCTACAATGAGCAGTTCTTC,CASSPYGVPSSYNEQFF
-,TRBD1,TRBJ2-5,TRBV28,14,TGTGCCAGCAGGACAGGGACAGGTTTAGAGACCCAGTACTTC,CASRTGTGLETQYF
many,-,TRBJ1-1,TRBV27,17,TGTGCCAGCAGTTTATTATCCCAGGGGAGAGTGGACACTGAAGCTTTCTTT,CASSLLSQGRVDTEAFF
many,-,TRBJ1-1,TRBV28,14,TGTGCCAGCATTTTAGGACCGTGGGGCACTGAAGCTTTCTTT,CASILGPWGTEAFF
few,-,TRBJ2-1,TRBV7-9,11,TGTGCCAGCAGCCCCGGGCCGGAGCAGTTCTTC,CASSPGPEQFF
many,TRBD1,TRBJ1-3,TRBV7-9,16,TGTGCCAGCAGCTCCTGGACAGGGGGCCTTGGAAACACCATATATTTT,CASSSWTGGLGNTIYF
few,-,TRBJ1-5,TRBV2,15,TGTGCCAGCAGTGAACGGACAGTGAAAAATCAGCCCCAGCATTTT,CASSERTVKNQPQHF
many,-,TRBJ1-5,TRBV1,17,TGCACCAGCAGCCAACCCCAACAGGGGCAAAGCAATCAGCCCCAGCATTTT,CTSSQPQQGQSNQPQHF
-,TRBD1,TRBJ1-2,TRBV7-9,14,TGTGCCAGCACCCCAGGGGGCTTATTCTATGGCTACACCTTC,CASTPGGLFYGYTF
-,-,TRBJ1-4,TRBV6-5,16,TGTGCCAGCAGTTACTCGAAGGGAGAGCTTAATGAAAAACTGTTTTTT,CASSYSKGELNEKLFF
-,-,TRBJ1-1,TRBV2,13,TGTGCCAGCAGTGCCCCCGGGGTAGATGAAGCTTTCTTT,CASSAPGVDEAFF
few,-,TRBJ2-7,TRBV11-2,14,TGTGCCAGCAGCTTAGCCTCAAGCTCCTACGAGCAGTACTTC,CASSLASSSYEQYF
many,-,TRBJ2-7,TRBV2,13,TGTGCCAGCAGGGATCAGACCTCCTACGAGCAGTACTTC,CASRDQTSYEQYF
many,-,TRBJ2-5,TRBV11-2,15,TGTGCCAGGGGGACCCCGGACAGTTCGGGGGCGACCCAGTACTTC,CARGTPDSSGATQYF
few,-,TRBJ1-2,TRBV24-1,15,TGTGCCACCAGTGATATCGACGGAGCTAACTATGGCTACACCTTC,CATSDIDGANYGYTF
-,-,TRBJ1-5,TRBV4-1,15,TGCGCCAGCGGCCAAGCGTCCAGGGCACCCTGGGGCCAGCATTTT,CASGQASRAPWGQHF
-,TRBD2,TRBJ2-1,TRBV13,17,TGTGCCAGCAGCCAAACTCGGGCCGAGCGGGACTACAATGAGCAGTTCTTC,CASSQTRAERDYNEQFF
many,TRBD1,TRBJ2-7,TRBV12-3/TRBV12-4,14,TGTGCCAGCAGTCCGACAGGGTTGGGGTACGAGCAGTACTTC,CASSPTGLGYEQYF
-,-,TRBJ2-7,TRBV11-3,11,TGTGCCAGCAGCTTAATGAGCGAGCAGTACTTC,CASSLMSEQYF
many,TRBD2,TRBJ2-3,TRBV27,15,TGTGCCAGCGCCCCATATAGCGGGAGCACAGATACGCAGTATTTT,CASAPYSGSTDTQYF
many,-,TRBJ2-5,TRBV7-9,13,TGTGCCAGCAGCGGACAGCTTCAAGAGACCCAGTACTTC,CASSGQLQETQYF
many,-,TRBJ2-6,TRBV27,13,TGTGCCAGCTGGGGGGCTGGGGCCAACGTCCTGACTTTC,CASWGAGANVLTF
-,TRBD2,TRBJ2-1,TRBV27,16,TGTGCCAGCAGTTTACGAGCGGGAGGGATTTACAATGAGCAGTTCTTC,CASSLRAGGIYNEQFF
-,-,TRBJ2-1,TRBV7-8,19,TGTGCCAGCAGCTTCCCAGGACAAGGGGCGGTCACCAATTACAATGAGCAGCTCTTC,CASSFPGQGAVTNYNEQLF
many,-,TRBJ2-2,TRBV13,11,TGTGCCTCTGGGCACACCGGGGAGCTGTTTTTT,CASGHTGELFF
many,-,TRBJ1-1,TRBV5-4,14,TGTGCCAGCAGCTTGGTTTCTGGGCGGACTGAAGCTTTCTTT,CASSLVSGRTEAFF
many,-,TRBJ1-4,TRBV11-2,14,TGTGCCAGCAGCTTAGAGGCAGGGGCTGAAAAACTGTTTTTT,CASSLEAGAEKLFF
few,TRBD2,TRBJ2-1,TRBV6-5,15,TGTGCCAGCAGGAGTAGCGGGATCACCTACAATGAGCAGTTCTTC,CASRSSGITYNEQFF
many,-,TRBJ2-1,TRBV18,18,TGTGCCAGCTCACCCCCGCTCACCGGGGACACCCACATGGACTATCAGTTCTTC,CASSPPLTGDTHMDYQFF
-,TRBD2,TRBJ2-1,TRBV7-6,18,TGTGCCAGCAGCCCTCACCCGGGACTAGCGGGAGATTACAATGAGCAGTTCTTC,CASSPHPGLAGDYNEQFF
many,-,TRBJ2-5,TRBV4-1,14,TGCGCCAGCAGCCAGGTGCCCTCCCAAGAGACCCAGTACTTC,CASSQVPSQETQYF
many,TRBD2,TRBJ2-5,TRBV7-8,16,TGTGCCAGCAGCTTAGGGCTAGCGGATATCCAAGAGACCCAGTACTTC,CASSLGLADIQETQYF
many,TRBD1,TRBJ1-5,TRBV6-4,20,TGTGCCAGCAGTCTTATCCGGACAGGGAGGAACGGGAATGGCAATCAGCCCCAGCATTTT,CASSLIRTGRNGNGNQPQHF
many,TRBD2,TRBJ2-7,TRBV27,16,TGTGCCAGCAGTTACTCGTCGGGACTACAGACCTACGAGCAGTACTTC,CASSYSSGLQTYEQYF
-,-,TRBJ1-5,TRBV12-3/TRBV12-4,14,TGTGCCAGCAGTTACTTTATTAGCAATCAGCCCCAGCATTTT,CASSYFISNQPQHF
few,TRBD2,TRBJ2-3,TRBV20-1,16,TGCAGTGCTAGAACCTCTAGCGGGAGAAGCACAGATACGCAGTATTTT,CSARTSSGRSTDTQYF
-,-,TRBJ1-1,TRBV6-5,15,TGTGCCAGCAGTTACTCCATTGAGGGGAATTGGGAAGCTTCCTTT,CASSYSIEGNWEASF